The T cell receptor beta chain described here comes from a study of shared clonotypes between healthy human individuals (dated by TCRdb to 2018 to 2020). Looking at the study overall: The cohort included a few men and a couple of women between 18 and 49 years of age. For each donor, CD4 naive and CD4 memory were each run on three plates, CD8 naive on two plates, and CD8 memory on one plate. To estimate repertoire size and how much clonotype sharing occurs between individuals, the study deeply sequenced the blood TCR repertoires of about five healthy adults. Libraries were prepared and TCR repertoires were sequenced by different laboratories using diverse techniques, in order to increase sequencing depth and limit assay-specific biases. Leukapheresis yielded between about 0.94 and 8.9 billion PBMCs per donor. Overall study outcomes, separate from this receptor: Even with the large sequencing depth, rarefaction of the sorted-subset datasets indicated that sequencing was incomplete. Estimated clonotype richness was generally larger for naive than for memory subsets. Compared with non-shared clonotypes, clonotypes shared by all four sorted-subset donors had higher generation probabilities. Pairwise subsampling indicated that sequencing depth was expected to affect the degree of clonotype sharing among donors. When a handful of donors were compared, the shared fraction of clonotypes was about 5% for naive CD4, over 3% for naive CD8, 2% to 2.5% for memory CD4, and roughly 0.43% for memory CD8. Sampling was restricted to blood, and TCR repertoires in tissues likely differ from the TCR repertoires found in blood. The genetic and exposure-history diversity represented was limited by the small number of donors.

CD8 naive samples were obtained by positive selection for CCR7 among CD45RO-negative cells, yielding a CD45RA+CCR7+ population from which TemRA cells were excluded. The donors were healthy, HIV-negative adults with no recently reported acute infections or vaccinations. Every donor was a Caucasian adult residing in Nashville, Tennessee, USA. Blood was collected by leukapheresis, and PBMCs were isolated by Ficoll-Histopaque density gradient centrifugation and then cryopreserved in liquid nitrogen vapor phase. Analytical flow cytometry was used to check the purity and quantity of each magnetically sorted T cell population. Genomic DNA was isolated from each sorted fraction and quantified by UV absorbance on a Nanodrop 2000c. Using the deep immunoSEQ assay, TCR CDR3 regions were amplified from genomic DNA by multiplex PCR. Extracted genomic DNA from each cell subset was distributed evenly across all wells of several immunoSEQ 96-well plates, and each plate was treated as a replicate. For sorted subsets, around 200 ng genomic DNA, equal to tens of thousands of T cell genomes, was loaded into each replicate PCR. The purified libraries were quantified using a Qubit 3.0 fluorometer, sized with a Bioanalyzer 2100, and then quantified again using the KAPA Library Quantification kit. A separate single-read 150-cycle Illumina NextSeq 550 flow cell was used to sequence each immunoSEQ 96-well plate. The original methods were these. Because only junctional sequences without quality scores were contained in the immunoSEQ output, filtering matching that applied to full-length reads could not be performed. Sequences were annotated with PyIR, a Python wrapper for IgBLAST v1.9, using IMGT germline references to assign V/J genes and CDR3. Reads with weak V/J assignments (E-value above 1e-6), missing CDR3, stop codons, out-of-frame junctions, or ambiguous translated residues were removed. V3J clonotypes were defined as sequences sharing an identical inferred V gene, J gene, and CDR3 amino acid sequence. Percentage overlap between repertoires was calculated by dividing the number of shared unique clonotypes by the size of the smaller repertoire. Repertoire richness was assessed with RTK rarefaction, the Chao1 estimator, and Recon v2.1 estimates of unobserved clonotypes. OLGA was used to compute generation probabilities for all TCRbeta clonotypes that the gDNA method yielded from four donors. TCRdb took over this immuneACCESS table, retaining in-frame rearrangements with V and J assigned. Such tables are incomplete; in checked studies, under half of the missing clones stem from an unresolved V gene, and the remainder is unexplained. Clone size and the V and J calls come from that table; the DNA yielded D and trimming. For this sample the table gives about 1,900,000 clones, of which about 95% were detected only once. Together, the top ten hold less than 1.5% of the sample.

Taken from the germline V gene, the CDR1 and CDR2 loops are MNHEY and SVGAGI. The CDR3 has 15 amino acids, counting the end cysteine and phenylalanine. Just CDR3 DNA is preserved here, 45 bases in frame from base 1. For this chain, trimming is 4 bases at the V end and 0 bases at the J end, and the number of junction bases without a gene match is 4. With respect to this clone: No cognate antigen has been identified for it. Nothing much larger sits one base from this clone, and base qualities are not available.

Sequencing input: naive CD8+ T cells sorted from blood. The sample's cell subset or site, from its label and the paper: CD45RA+CCR7+. This receptor was taken from a man aged 18-30 years in good health. The chain is made from TRBV6-5 and TRBJ1-1; 8 central bases correspond to TRBD1. The nucleotide sequence is given as TGTGCCAGCAGTTTTCCGGGACAGGTGAACACTGAAGCTTTCTTT. This codes for CASSFPGQVNTEAFF.